What follows are 28 T cell receptor beta chains derived from one specimen sequenced in a study of beta chain features in type 1 diabetes. Expressed TCRB transcripts were sequenced because the entire RNA isolate underwent reverse transcription. The protocol was immunoSEQ multiplex PCR, while the TCRdb copy is restricted to in-frame clones and leaves out a portion. This repertoire shows about 140,000 clones, less than 9% found once; its top ten account for about 1.4%. Input material: central memory CD4+ T cells from blood. These receptors were obtained from a woman aged 25 to 39 in good health.

In its sample, this clone was seen many times. The chain links TRBV9 to TRBJ2-7, with 9 bases matching TRBD2. CDR3 length: 16 residues. The J segment lost 0 bases and the V segment lost 0 bases, leaving 4 bases of the junction unmatched. CDR1 and CDR2 from the germline V gene are SGDLS and YYNGEE. The CDR3 sequence: CASSVDPAGGSYEQYF. The CDR3 DNA reads TGTGCCAGCAGCGTAGACCCAGCGGGGGGCTCCTACGAGCAGTACTTC.

This clone occurred a few times. The genes are TRBV7-9 and TRBJ2-5, with a possible D match to TRBD1 (5 bases). With 0 bases removed from V and 5 bases from J, the gap between germline ends came to 7 bases. Germline V gene sequence: CDR1 SEHNR, CDR2 FQNEAQ (reference sequence). This CDR3 comprises 13 residues. The CDR3 here is CASSLAHRETQYF. CDR3 DNA sequence: TGTGCCAGCAGCTTAGCCCACAGGGAGACCCAGTACTTC.

This clone was seen at least ten times. This chain connects TRBV29-1 to TRBJ2-6; TRBD1 matches at 7 bases. The germline CDR1 and CDR2 sequences are SQVTM and ANQGSEA. The CDR3 is 15 amino acids. The junction had 1 base not matched to a gene; V was cut back by 1 base and J by 1 base. The CDR3 DNA is TGCAGCGTTGAAGGGGGACAGTCTGGGGCCAACGTCCTGACTTTC. Residues: CSVEGGQSGANVLTF.

V gene TRBV6-1 combines with J gene TRBJ2-4, with a tentative D call TRBD1 (5 bases). The germline V gene encodes CDR1 MNHNS and CDR2 SASEGT. This CDR3 spans 15 amino acids. Between the trimmed V and J ends, which lost 0 bases and 6 bases, there was a span of 12 bases. In DNA form, the CDR3 reads TGTGCCAGCAGTGAAGCGCCAGGGATGAGAAACATTCAGTACTTC. This encodes CASSEAPGMRNIQYF.

This clone was counted a few times. V is TRBV4-1 and J is TRBJ2-2; 10 nucleotides agree with TRBD1. This CDR3 comprises 15 residues. CDR1 and CDR2 from the germline V gene are MGHRA and YSYEKL. V lost 4 bases to trimming and J lost 8 bases; unmatched junction nucleotides: 7. In DNA, the CDR3 is TGCGCCAGCAGCCGCAGTCGACAGGGGGCGGGGGAGCTGTTTTTT. The encoded protein is CASSRSRQGAGELFF.

There are many counts of this clone. The CDR3 protein is CASSEQGNNYGYTF. Written as DNA, the CDR3 is TGTGCCAGCAGTGAACAGGGAAACAACTATGGCTACACCTTC. The rearrangement joins TRBV25-1 to TRBJ1-2, with D tentatively TRBD1 (5 bases). Germline V lookup: CDR1 MGHDK, CDR2 SYGVNS. The V end was cut by 2 bases, the J end by 2 bases, with 9 bases between. CDR3 length: 14 residues.

The chain carries TRBV18 and TRBJ2-7; D is uncertain. The CDR3 has 14 residues. The V end was cut by 0 bases, the J end by 2 bases, with 8 bases between. CDR1 and CDR2 (germline): KGHSH, LQKENI. The CDR3 region is CASSPPYTAYEQYF. The CDR3 DNA sequence: TGTGCCAGCTCACCACCGTATACAGCCTACGAGCAGTACTTC. Full variable domain (rest looked up from reference TRBV18 and TRBJ2-7): NAGVMQNPRHLVRRRGQEARLRCSPMKGHSHVYWYRQLPEEGLKFMVYLQKENIIDESGMPKERFSAEFPKEGPSILRIQQVVRGDSAAYFCASSPPYTAYEQYFGPGTRLTVT.

This clone was seen a handful of times. The genes are TRBV4-1 and TRBJ2-6; D ambiguous. The CDR3 is made up of 15 amino acids. V was shortened by 1 base and J by 4 bases, with 8 bases between the two germline ends. Per the germline V gene, CDR1 is MGHRA and CDR2 is YSYEKL. The DNA for the CDR3 is TGCGCCAGCAGCCAAGCCCCCGGGGGGGCCAACGTCCTGACTTTC. Protein sequence: CASSQAPGGANVLTF.

A few counts support this clone. The chain recombines TRBV6-6 with TRBJ2-1, with TRBD1 matching over 12 bases. Germline CDR1 is MNHNY and CDR2 is SVGAGI (reference sequence). After removal of 6 bases from V and 8 bases from J, the junction contained 8 bases not matched to a gene. CDR3 length: 15 residues. The CDR3 DNA sequence: TGTGCCAGCAGGTCGGGACAGGGGGCGCTTTATGAGCAGTTCTTC. It codes for CASRSGQGALYEQFF.

This clone was found a few times. Written as DNA, the CDR3 is TGCGCCAGCAGCCAGCCGACAGGGTATGAGCAGTTCTTC. Translating it yields CASSQPTGYEQFF. The J gene is TRBJ2-1, the V gene TRBV4-1; the match to TRBD1 covers 7 bases. The germline gives CDR1 MGHRA, CDR2 YSYEKL. Germline trimming cut 3 bases from V and 8 bases from J; bases unmatched to any gene: 4. CDR3 size: 13 residues.

This sequence joins TRBV5-4 and TRBJ2-1; 10 bases match TRBD2. Germline V CDR1 and CDR2: SGHNT, YYREEE (reference sequence). The CDR3 runs 18 residues. Trimming took 2 bases from V and 5 from J; bases not matched to a gene: 13. The DNA for the CDR3 is TGTGCCAGCAGCTTTTCTCGCAAGGGAGCGGGAGGGAACAATGAGCAGTTCTTC. Its protein is CASSFSRKGAGGNNEQFF.

The chain combines TRBV18 with TRBJ2-3, with TRBD2 identical over 7 bases. The V segment lost 3 bases and the J segment 6 bases; nucleotides outside the gene matches: 6. The CDR3 has 14 residues. CDR1 KGHSH and CDR2 LQKENI come from the germline V gene. CDR3 nucleotides: TGTGCCAGCTCACCCGCTAGCGGAGAGGATACGCAGTATTTT. Translated: CASSPASGEDTQYF. The complete variable domain, with remaining parts taken from reference TRBV18 and TRBJ2-3, reads NAGVMQNPRHLVRRRGQEARLRCSPMKGHSHVYWYRQLPEEGLKFMVYLQKENIIDESGMPKERFSAEFPKEGPSILRIQQVVRGDSAAYFCASSPASGEDTQYFGPGTRLTVL.

This clone was counted many times. The chain carries TRBV2 and TRBJ1-5; the match to TRBD1 covers 7 bases. In germline, CDR1 is SNHLY, CDR2 FYNNEI. Trimming took 6 bases from V and 5 from J; bases not matched to a gene: 4. This CDR3 region has 13 residues. The DNA for the CDR3 is TGTGCCAGCAGGGCAGGGGGATATCAGCCCCAGCATTTT. Translation: CASRAGGYQPQHF.

The chain uses TRBV7-2 and TRBJ2-3; 8 bases match TRBD2. With 2 bases clipped from V and 2 bases from J, the junction kept 6 bases outside the gene matches. The germline gives CDR1 SGHTA, CDR2 FQGNSA. This CDR3 contains 16 residues. CDR3 region: CASSLWAGGSTDTQYF. Written as DNA, the CDR3 is TGTGCCAGCAGCTTATGGGCGGGAGGTTCCACAGATACGCAGTATTTT.

This clone was detected a few times. The chain combines TRBV7-9 with TRBJ2-3; 7 nucleotides agree with TRBD1. The CDR3 spans 13 residues. The ends lost 3 bases at V and 3 bases at J; junction bases unmatched: 0. Germline loops: CDR1 SEHNR, CDR2 FQNEAQ (reference sequence). This CDR3 reads CASSLTGTDTQYF. The CDR3 coding sequence is TGTGCCAGCAGCTTGACAGGGACAGATACGCAGTATTTT. Full variable domain (remainder filled in from reference TRBV7-9 and TRBJ2-3): DTGVSQNPRHKITKRGQNVTFRCDPISEHNRLYWYRQTLGQGPEFLTYFQNEAQLEKSRLLSDRFSAERPKGSFSTLEIQRTEQGDSAMYLCASSLTGTDTQYFGPGTRLTVL.

This clone was found a few times. The chain employs TRBV5-1 and TRBJ1-2, with 8 bases lining up with TRBD1. The CDR3 runs 17 residues. Unmatched junction bases numbered 9, after V lost 2 bases and J lost 0 bases. CDR1 and CDR2 from the germline V gene are SGHRS and YFSETQ. CDR3: CASSFEGQENTNYGYTF. The DNA for the CDR3 is TGCGCCAGCAGCTTTGAGGGACAGGAGAATACTAACTATGGCTACACCTTC. The full variable domain, rest sourced from reference TRBV5-1 and TRBJ1-2, is KAGVTQTPRYLIKTRGQQVTLSCSPISGHRSVSWYQQTPGQGLQFLFEYFSETQRNKGNFPGRFSGRQFSNSRSEMNVSTLELGDSALYLCASSFEGQENTNYGYTFGSGTRLTVV.

The V call is TRBV6-4, the J call TRBJ2-1, with 10 bases matching TRBD2. The V gene's germline CDR1 is MRHNA and CDR2 SNTAGT. The V and J ends lost 4 bases and 10 bases, in that order; junction bases with no gene match: 4. This CDR3 comprises 13 residues. DNA of the CDR3: TGTGCCAGCAGTGCACAACTAGCGGGGGAGCAGTTCTTC. Translated, it gives CASSAQLAGEQFF.

The chain carries TRBV18 and TRBJ2-3; D is perhaps TRBD2 (5 bases). CDR1 and CDR2 from the germline V gene are KGHSH and LQKENI. Trimming shortened V by 2 bases and J by 0 bases, and 15 bases separated the two germline ends. The CDR3 is made up of 17 amino acids. For the CDR3, the DNA is TGTGCCAGCTCACCAGGGATGAGCGGAACTAGCACAGATACGCAGTATTTT. This encodes CASSPGMSGTSTDTQYF.

Only a few counts were recorded for this clone. The V call is TRBV7-2, the J call TRBJ1-1; tentatively, D is TRBD1 (5 bases). Between the trimmed V and J ends, which lost 5 bases and 5 bases, there was a span of 15 bases. The CDR3 loop spans 14 amino acids. Germline loops: CDR1 SGHTA, CDR2 FQGNSA. The CDR3 here is CASSPHQGGTEAFF. The CDR3, as DNA: TGTGCCAGCAGCCCCCACCAGGGAGGAACTGAAGCTTTCTTT. Together with reference TRBV7-2 and TRBJ1-1, the CDR3 gives the full variable domain: GAGVSQSPSNKVTEKGKDVELRCDPISGHTALYWYRQSLGQGLEFLIYFQGNSAPDKSGLPSDRFSAERTGGSVSTLTIQRTQQEDSAVYLCASSPHQGGTEAFFGQGTRLTVV.

In this sample, this clone turned up many times. The chain couples TRBV29-1 to TRBJ2-1, with 16 bases matching TRBD2. Trimming took 3 bases from V and 9 from J; bases not matched to a gene: 5. The CDR3 runs to 15 residues. Looked up from germline, CDR1 is SQVTM and CDR2 is ANQGSEA. CDR3 nucleotides: TGCAGCGTTGATTGGGGACTAGCGGGAGGGGGTGAGCAGTTCTTC. Residues: CSVDWGLAGGGEQFF.

The V call is TRBV7-2, the J call TRBJ2-3, with TRBD2 matching over 8 bases. V gave up 5 bases and J gave up 3 bases; unmatched junction bases: 13. Germline CDR1 SGHTA, CDR2 FQGNSA. The CDR3 has 17 amino acids. CDR3 coding DNA: TGTGCCAGCAGCGCAGGGCCCCGGGGGGGGAGGACAGATACGCAGTATTTT. The encoded protein is CASSAGPRGGRTDTQYF.

The rearrangement uses TRBV10-1 and TRBJ2-1, with 13 bases matching TRBD2. Unmatched junction bases numbered 11, after V lost 7 bases and J lost 8 bases. From germline, CDR1 is WNHNN and CDR2 SYGVQD (reference sequence). The CDR3 runs to 16 residues. Here the CDR3 DNA reads TGCGCCAGCATCGTGTGTGGACTAGCGGGAGAGGATGAGCAGTTCTTC. Its translation is CASIVCGLAGEDEQFF.

The chain has TRBV5-1 and TRBJ2-5, with a weak D call TRBD2 (6 bases). Germline-derived CDR1 and CDR2 are SGHRS and YFSETQ. The CDR3 contains 15 residues. Trimming took off 5 bases at V and 1 base at J, with 15 bases between the two ends. CDR3 nucleotide sequence: TGCGCCAGCAGAGGCGGGGTGGGGTTCCAAGAGACCCAGTACTTC. It is translated as CASRGGVGFQETQYF.

With regard to this clone: The identical CDR3 is also encoded by other nucleotide sequences in the sample. This chain links TRBV7-3 with TRBJ2-3; TRBD2 is a possible D gene (5 bases). The ends were cut back, 2 bases at V and 1 base at J, with 13 bases in the middle. Germline-derived CDR1 and CDR2 are SGHTA and FQGTGA. The CDR3 is 16 residues long. CDR3 DNA: TGTGCCAGCAGCTTAGGGCTAGCCGGGGGCACAGATACGCAGTATTTT. Its protein is CASSLGLAGGTDTQYF.

This chain connects TRBV2 to TRBJ2-7, with 7 bases aligning to TRBD1. Germline V lookup: CDR1 SNHLY, CDR2 FYNNEI. CDR3 length: 13 amino acids. Losses at the gene ends were 4 bases for V and 3 bases for J; bases not matched to a gene: 3. The CDR3 here is CASSAGGGYEQYF. The CDR3 bases are TGTGCCAGCAGTGCAGGGGGTGGCTACGAGCAGTACTTC. The complete variable domain, with remaining parts taken from reference TRBV2 and TRBJ2-7, reads EPEVTQTPSHQVTQMGQEVILRCVPISNHLYFYWYRQILGQKVEFLVSFYNNEISEKSEIFDDQFSVERPDGSNFTLKIRSTKLEDSAMYFCASSAGGGYEQYFGPGTRLTVT.

There are many counts of this clone. The chain's CDR3 is CAWSVGDFGTQYF. The CDR3 DNA follows: TGTGCCTGGAGTGTTGGTGATTTCGGGACCCAGTACTTC. The genes are TRBV30 and TRBJ2-5; D uncertain. Germline-derived CDR1 and CDR2 are GTSNPN and SVGIG (reference sequence). The length of the CDR3 is 13 residues. With 0 bases removed from V and 7 bases from J, the gap between germline ends came to 12 bases. Filled out from reference TRBV30 and TRBJ2-5, the complete variable domain reads SQTIHQWPATLVQPVGSPLSLECTVEGTSNPNLYWYRQAAGRGLQLLFYSVGIGQISSEVPQNLSASRPQDRQFILSSKKLLLSDSGFYLCAWSVGDFGTQYFGPGTRLLVL.

This sequence joins TRBV6-5 and TRBJ2-5; 7 bases map to TRBD1. Germline values: CDR1 MNHEY, CDR2 SVGAGI. CDR3 length: 13 amino acids. Losses at the gene ends were 5 bases for V and 5 bases for J; bases not matched to a gene: 5. The CDR3 bases are TGTGCCAGCAGTCGACAGGGCGGGGAGACCCAGTACTTC. Encoded protein: CASSRQGGETQYF.

This clone was found many times. This chain joins TRBV27 and TRBJ2-5, with 7 bases identical to TRBD2. The CDR3 extends over 13 amino acids. V was pared by 9 bases and J by 1 base, with 5 bases of the junction left unmatched. Germline V gene sequence: CDR1 MNHEY, CDR2 SMNVEV (reference sequence). Here the CDR3 DNA reads TGTGCCAGTGGGAGGGCCGCCCAAGAGACCCAGTACTTC. Residues: CASGRAAQETQYF.